This T cell receptor (beta chain) came from a study of blood T cell repertoires in COVID-19. The table came from immunoSEQ multiplex PCR; TCRdb's copy has only in-frame clones and leaves some out. The repertoire holds tens of thousands of clones, with just under 90% as singletons. Trimming removed 6 bases from V and 5 bases from J; junction bases left unmatched: 5. CDR1 is SNHLY, CDR2 FYNNEI, per germline. The CDR3 runs 14 residues. This receptor was taken from an older woman with COVID-19, enrolled during active disease. Sequences were obtained from peripheral blood. The V and J genes are TRBV2 and TRBJ2-1; the match to TRBD2 covers 9 bases. CDR3 sequence reads: CASRSIAGDNEQFF. The CDR3 DNA reads as TGTGCCAGCAGATCGATAGCGGGAGACAATGAGCAGTTCTTC.